The rows below give T cell receptor beta chains drawn from one sample of a study of blood T cell repertoires in COVID-19. The repertoire was sequenced with immunoSEQ multiplex PCR; TCRdb's copy has only in-frame clones and lacks some. The table lists some 58,000 clones, roughly four fifths of them singletons. Sequencing input: peripheral blood. The origin of the receptors is a man between 60 and 70 years old with COVID-19, enrolled during active disease. The CDR3 runs from the conserved cysteine through the conserved F or W. The order of the fields is J gene, V gene, clone size, D gene, CDR3 protein, CDR3 DNA. The D gene is left open where the match is weak. Expanded clones get a size class; other rows say once, few or many, or leave the size out.

TRBJ2-5 TRBV30 - TRBD1 CAWIDRGETQYF TGTGCCTGGATCGACAGGGGAGAGACCCAGTACTTC
TRBJ2-1 TRBV6-2/TRBV6-3 few TRBD1 CASSLGQLEQFF TGTGCCAGCAGCTTGGGACAGCTTGAGCAGTTCTTC
TRBJ2-3 TRBV3-1/TRBV3-2 - - CASSHGLGYTQYF TGTGCCAGCAGCCACGGACTTGGATATACGCAGTATTTT
TRBJ2-2 TRBV5-1 - TRBD2 CASSLAAGVLGELFF TGCGCCAGCAGCTTGGCGGCGGGAGTCCTTGGAGAGCTGTTTTTT
TRBJ2-1 TRBV5-1 few TRBD2 CASGLRTSGNYEQFF TGCGCCAGCGGTCTTAGGACTAGCGGGAACTATGAGCAGTTCTTC
TRBJ2-1 TRBV7-7 - TRBD2 CASSLSSGAYNEQFF TGTGCTAGCAGCTTATCTAGCGGGGCCTACAATGAGCAGTTCTTC
TRBJ2-7 TRBV15 - - CATSRARDNYEQYF TGTGCCACCAGCAGAGCGCGGGATAACTACGAGCAGTACTTC
TRBJ1-5 TRBV18 - TRBD1 CASSRQGSGNQPQHF TGTGCCAGCTCACGACAGGGTAGCGGCAATCAGCCCCAGCATTTT
TRBJ2-7 TRBV19 once TRBD1 CASSPKNRGFNEQYF TGTGCCAGTAGTCCAAAAAACAGGGGCTTCAACGAGCAGTACTTC
TRBJ2-7 TRBV18 - - CASSPAIAYEQYF TGTGCCAGCTCACCCGCAATAGCCTACGAGCAGTACTTC
TRBJ2-7 TRBV5-4 - - CASSLWGGPYSYEQYF TGTGCCAGCAGCTTGTGGGGGGGCCCATACTCCTACGAGCAGTACTTC
TRBJ2-3 TRBV27 - - CASSQSSGSGTDTQYF TGTGCCAGCAGCCAAAGCTCCGGGTCTGGCACAGATACGCAGTATTTT
TRBJ2-1 TRBV7-2 - - CASSFGDSLAYNEQFF TGTGCCAGCAGCTTTGGGGACTCGCTGGCCTACAATGAGCAGTTCTTC
TRBJ2-1 TRBV11-2 - TRBD1 CASSLGTGGHNEQFF TGTGCCAGCAGCTTAGGGACAGGGGGCCACAATGAGCAGTTCTTC
TRBJ1-1 TRBV27 - TRBD1 CASRAGQGKTKMNTEAFF TGTGCCAGCAGAGCCGGACAGGGAAAAACCAAAATGAACACTGAAGCTTTCTTT
TRBJ2-7 TRBV2 - - CASSAGVLPYEQYF TGTGCCAGCAGTGCGGGGGTCCTCCCCTACGAGCAGTACTTC
TRBJ2-7 TRBV19 - TRBD1 CASGDRPYEQYF TGTGCCAGTGGGGACAGACCGTACGAGCAGTACTTC
TRBJ1-5 TRBV6-5 - - CASRVTENNQPQHF TGTGCCAGCAGGGTGACAGAGAATAATCAGCCCCAGCATTTT
TRBJ2-3 TRBV3-1/TRBV3-2 - - CAGSQGPFLGTDTQYF TGTGCCGGCAGCCAAGGACCTTTTCTAGGCACAGATACGCAGTATTTT
TRBJ2-5 TRBV4-2 - - CAISTVPGETQYF TGTGCCATCTCGACTGTACCGGGGGAGACCCAGTACTTC
TRBJ2-7 TRBV2 - TRBD2 CASLGLAEGEQYF TGTGCCAGCCTTGGACTAGCTGAGGGGGAGCAGTACTTC
TRBJ1-5 TRBV5-4 - TRBD1 CASSPGTGSNQPQHF TGTGCCAGCAGCCCAGGGACAGGGAGCAATCAGCCCCAGCATTTT
TRBJ1-1 TRBV2 few - CASTVFVGGTEAFF TGTGCCAGCACTGTTTTCGTCGGCGGGACTGAAGCTTTCTTT
TRBJ2-7 TRBV6-6 - - CASRTARSSYEQYF TGTGCCAGTAGGACAGCCCGAAGCTCCTACGAGCAGTACTTC
TRBJ1-6 TRBV2 once TRBD1 CASTEDRRFPHF TGTGCCAGCACCGAGGACAGGCGTTTTCCCCACTTT
TRBJ2-7 TRBV29-1 few TRBD1 CSGGRGGQGNHEQYF TGCAGCGGAGGAAGAGGGGGACAGGGTAACCACGAGCAGTACTTC
TRBJ2-2 TRBV6-4 - - CASSRDLDTGELFF TGTGCCAGCAGCCGGGACTTGGACACCGGGGAGCTGTTTTTT
TRBJ1-5 TRBV15 - TRBD1 CATSRGDRGIQPQHF TGTGCCACCAGCAGAGGGGACAGGGGAATTCAGCCCCAGCATTTT
TRBJ2-2 TRBV4-1 - TRBD2 CASRPTSGRGIGELFF TGCGCCAGCAGGCCGACTAGCGGGAGAGGGATCGGGGAGCTGTTTTTT
TRBJ2-3 TRBV2 few TRBD2 CASSDLGGRTDTQYF TGTGCCAGCAGTGATCTGGGCGGGAGAACAGATACGCAGTATTTT
TRBJ2-3 TRBV12-3/TRBV12-4 - - CASSFRENTQYF TGTGCCAGCAGTTTCAGGGAAAATACGCAGTATTTT
TRBJ1-5 TRBV5-1 - - CASSLGGRLNQPQHF TGCGCCAGCAGCTTGGGGGGGCGTCTGAATCAGCCCCAGCATTTT
TRBJ2-1 TRBV5-4 - TRBD2 CASSLVGGEQFF TGTGCCAGCAGCTTGGTGGGAGGGGAGCAGTTCTTC
TRBJ2-5 TRBV24-1 - TRBD2 CATSETTSGGAGETQYF TGTGCCACCAGTGAAACAACTAGCGGGGGGGCCGGTGAGACCCAGTACTTC
TRBJ1-1 TRBV5-5 once TRBD1 CASSLVPRDRSNTEAFF TGTGCCAGCAGCTTGGTGCCCCGGGACAGGTCAAACACTGAAGCTTTCTTT
TRBJ2-1 TRBV7-9 - - CASSLAGWRTEYNEQFF TGTGCCAGCAGCTTAGCGGGATGGCGGACAGAATACAATGAGCAGTTCTTC
TRBJ2-7 TRBV30 - TRBD1 CAWRLTGGGYEQYF TGTGCCTGGAGACTAACAGGGGGCGGCTACGAGCAGTACTTC
TRBJ1-6 TRBV27 - - CASSLVGQGPSPLHF TGTGCCAGCAGTTTGGTCGGTCAGGGGCCATCACCCCTCCACTTT
TRBJ2-2 TRBV5-1 - TRBD2 CASSLASGGLATGELFF TGCGCCAGCAGCTTGGCTAGCGGGGGGCTCGCTACCGGGGAGCTGTTTTTT
TRBJ1-1 TRBV5-1 - TRBD1 CASSSPGGQSSNTEAFF TGCGCCAGCAGCTCCCCAGGGGGACAGAGCTCGAACACTGAAGCTTTCTTT
TRBJ2-7 TRBV18 - TRBD1 CASSPGGTGNYEQYF TGTGCCAGCTCACCAGGCGGGACAGGGAACTACGAGCAGTACTTC
TRBJ1-6 TRBV3-1/TRBV3-2 - - CASSQLQGINSPLHF TGTGCCAGCAGCCAATTGCAGGGGATTAATTCACCCCTCCACTTT
TRBJ1-6 TRBV19 - TRBD1 CASSTPGQNSPLHF TGTGCCAGTAGTACGCCGGGACAGAATTCACCCCTCCACTTT
TRBJ2-5 TRBV10-3 - TRBD2 CAITSSGGQETQYF TGTGCCATTACATCTAGCGGGGGGCAAGAGACCCAGTACTTC
TRBJ2-7 TRBV5-6 - - CASSGLGSYEQYF TGTGCCAGCAGCGGTCTAGGTTCCTACGAGCAGTACTTC
TRBJ1-1 TRBV3-1/TRBV3-2 once TRBD1 CASSPRDRMNTEAFF TGTGCCAGCAGCCCGCGGGACAGAATGAACACTGAAGCTTTCTTT